This is a list of T cell receptor beta chains from one sample in a study of T-cell memory formation after mild COVID-19. TCRdb reprocessed the 5' RACE reads with MiXCR, giving one entry per CDR3 protein. The sample contains 390,000 or so distinct CDR3 sequences, approximately 15% of which appear only once. The specimen was PBMCs or a T cell subset sorted from them (not recorded which). Source of these receptors: a man between 18 and 29 years old who had mild COVID-19 (a few samples of this study predate the infection). Cell type and time point are not known. Both conserved end residues are part of each CDR3. Each record gives: D gene, clone size, V gene, J gene, CDR3 DNA, CDR3 protein. A D gene is named only where the DNA matches it firmly. Where a row states a size, it is once, few, many or the class of an expanded clone; other rows omit it.

-	-	TRBV6-2/TRBV6-3	TRBJ2-3	TGTGCCAGCAGTTTAGCAGATACGAAGTATTTT	CASSLADTKYF
TRBD2	-	TRBV4-1	TRBJ2-3	TGCGCCAGCAGCCGGGCACTAGCGGGGAGCACAGATACGCAGTATTTT	CASSRALAGSTDTQYF
-	-	TRBV20-1	TRBJ1-5	TGCAGTGCTGGTGGCAGGGAGGGGCAGCCCCAGCATTTT	CSAGGREGQPQHF
-	many	TRBV5-1	TRBJ2-5	TGTGCCAGCAGTTTATCCGAGACCCAGTACTTC	CASSLSETQYF
-	-	TRBV2	TRBJ2-1	TGTGCCAGCAGTGAATTCGGCCGTACGGAACATTTCTTC	CASSEFGRTEHFF
-	-	TRBV6-2/TRBV6-3	TRBJ2-5	TGTGCCAGCAGTTGCGTCTCCTGTCGCCAGACCCAGTACTTC	CASSCVSCRQTQYF
-	few	TRBV7-2	TRBJ1-2	TGTGCCAGCAGCTGGGGACGGGTTGATGGCTACACCTTC	CASSWGRVDGYTF
-	-	TRBV5-1	TRBJ2-5	TGCGCCAGCAGCCCAACCGGGGGCAAGACCCAGTACTTC	CASSPTGGKTQYF
-	few	TRBV7-9	TRBJ1-2	TGTGCCAGCAGCCCTCCAACCCCGTATGGCTACACCTTC	CASSPPTPYGYTF
-	-	TRBV3-1	TRBJ2-1	TGTGCCAGCAGCCAAGTCGGCCAGCACGAGTTCTTC	CASSQVGQHEFF
-	few	TRBV5-1	TRBJ1-1	TGCGCCAGCAGCTTGGCAGGGGAATACACTGAAGCTTTCTTT	CASSLAGEYTEAFF
TRBD1	few	TRBV20-1	TRBJ1-1	TGCAGTGCCAGAAAGCCAGGGGGCTTCGCGTTAGGCACTGAAGCTTTCTTT	CSARKPGGFALGTEAFF
-	few	TRBV20-1	TRBJ1-5	TGCAGTGCCCGGGACCGAGAAAATCAGCCCCAGCATTTT	CSARDRENQPQHF
-	-	TRBV3-1	TRBJ2-1	TGTGCCAGCAGCCGAACAGGGCCGGCATCCAATGAGCAGTTCTTC	CASSRTGPASNEQFF
-	-	TRBV11-2	TRBJ2-1	TGTGCCAGCAGCTCGCTCCGAGGACAAGGAAAGGAGCAGTTCTTC	CASSSLRGQGKEQFF
TRBD2	few	TRBV10-3	TRBJ2-3	TGTGCCATCAGGATAGCGGGGGGACCGGATACGCAGTATTTT	CAIRIAGGPDTQYF
TRBD1	-	TRBV5-1	TRBJ1-4	TGCGCCAGCAGCATCGGGACCGGGACAGTAAATGAAAAACTGTTTTTT	CASSIGTGTVNEKLFF
TRBD2	few	TRBV6-2/TRBV6-3	TRBJ2-4	TGTGCCAGCAGTTTACCTGCGGGGGGCCTCGCCAAAAACATTCAGTACTTC	CASSLPAGGLAKNIQYF
TRBD1	-	TRBV29-1	TRBJ1-6	TGCAGCGTTAGACAGGGGGCAGATTCACCCCTCCACTTT	CSVRQGADSPLHF
TRBD1	few	TRBV6-2/TRBV6-3	TRBJ2-1	TGTGCCAGCAGTCTAACAGGGGGCTTCTATGAGCAGTTCTTC	CASSLTGGFYEQFF
TRBD1	few	TRBV6-2/TRBV6-3	TRBJ1-5	TGTGCCGGTTCCTTAGGGGGCTCTCAGCCCCAGCATTTT	CAGSLGGSQPQHF
-	-	TRBV6-5	TRBJ2-6	TGTGCCAGCACTCTAAGGACAGAGTTTTTCTCTGGGGCCAACGTCCTGACTTTC	CASTLRTEFFSGANVLTF
-	few	TRBV5-1	TRBJ2-7	TGCGCCAGCAGCTTGGTTCTGCGTCTGGAGCAGTACTTC	CASSLVLRLEQYF
-	-	TRBV7-9	TRBJ1-4	TGTGCCAGCAGCTTAAATAGTGATGAAAAACTGTTTTTT	CASSLNSDEKLFF
TRBD2	-	TRBV9	TRBJ2-3	TGTGCCAGCAGCGCCCGCGGAGGGAGGGGCACAGATACGCAGTATTTT	CASSARGGRGTDTQYF
TRBD2	-	TRBV12-3/TRBV12-4	TRBJ2-7	TGTGCCAGCAGTGCCGGCGGACTAGCATCCGAGCAGTACTTC	CASSAGGLASEQYF
-	few	TRBV29-1	TRBJ2-1	TGCAGCGTTGTGGAAGGGGCTGCGAACAATGAGCAGTTCTTC	CSVVEGAANNEQFF
-	many	TRBV21-1	TRBJ2-7	TGTGCCAGCAGCCTTCTCCACGGGACGGCCAGCTCCTACGAGCAGTACTTC	CASSLLHGTASSYEQYF
TRBD2	-	TRBV6-5	TRBJ2-3	TGTGCCAGCAGTAAGCGGGGGTCCGGGTGGGGAGATACGCAGTATTTT	CASSKRGSGWGDTQYF
TRBD2	-	TRBV9	TRBJ2-3	TGTGCCAGCAGCGTAGGATCTAGCGGGGACGCAGATACGCAGTATTTT	CASSVGSSGDADTQYF
-	-	TRBV29-1	TRBJ1-1	TGCAGCGTCCCTCTGGACACTGAAGCTTTCTTT	CSVPLDTEAFF
-	-	TRBV6-2/TRBV6-3	TRBJ1-5	TGTGCCAGCAGGGAGGGGGACGGAGCTCATCAGCCCCAGCATTTT	CASREGDGAHQPQHF
-	-	TRBV6-5	TRBJ1-6	TGTGCCAGCAGGAAGGACGGCACCCCCTCATGGAATTCACCCCTCCACTTT	CASRKDGTPSWNSPLHF
-	few	TRBV7-2	TRBJ2-2	TGTGCCAGCAGCGGTTTTGACACCGGGGAGCTGTTTTTT	CASSGFDTGELFF
TRBD1	many	TRBV7-9	TRBJ2-5	TGTGCCAGCAGCAGAGACAGGGCGCAAGAGACCCAGTACTTC	CASSRDRAQETQYF
-	many	TRBV5-1	TRBJ2-7	TGCGCCAGCAGCTTGGCCCGGGGGCTTTTCGACGAGCAGTACTTC	CASSLARGLFDEQYF
TRBD2	few	TRBV7-9	TRBJ2-1	TGTGCCAGCAGCCCAGCGGGGGGGGGAAGCTCCTACAATGAGCAGTTCTTC	CASSPAGGGSSYNEQFF
-	few	TRBV4-1	TRBJ2-6	TGCGCCAGCAGCCAAGAACCGGTCTCTGGGGCCAACGTCCTGACTTTC	CASSQEPVSGANVLTF
-	-	TRBV20-1	TRBJ1-2	TGCAGTGCGAAGGATGCGGGACGGATGAACTATGGCTACACCTTC	CSAKDAGRMNYGYTF
-	few	TRBV4-2	TRBJ1-1	TGTGCCAGCAGCCAAGCGGACACAGACACTGAAGCTTTCTTT	CASSQADTDTEAFF
-	-	TRBV12-3/TRBV12-4	TRBJ1-2	TGTGCCAGCAATCCAGGGGAAGGGTATGGCTACACCTTC	CASNPGEGYGYTF
TRBD1	many	TRBV7-3	TRBJ2-1	TGTGCCAGCAGCTTCGACAGGGAGAATGAGCAGTTCTTC	CASSFDRENEQFF
TRBD1	-	TRBV2	TRBJ2-2	TGTGCCAGCCTCCATGGTCCAGGGGGACACGGGGAGCTGTTTTTT	CASLHGPGGHGELFF
TRBD1	few	TRBV25-1	TRBJ1-4	TGTGCCAGCAGTGCGTACTGGACAGGACAGAATGAAAAACTGTTTTTT	CASSAYWTGQNEKLFF
-	few	TRBV5-1	TRBJ2-5	TGCGCCAGCAGGGGCCGAGATAACCAAGAGACCCAGTACTTC	CASRGRDNQETQYF
-	few	TRBV5-5	TRBJ1-1	TGTGCCAGCAGCTTGAACCAGGCAGGTGAAGCTTTCTTT	CASSLNQAGEAFF
TRBD1	-	TRBV20-1	TRBJ2-3	TGCAGTGCTGCTGGGAGACAGGGTGATGGAGATACGCAGTATTTT	CSAAGRQGDGDTQYF
-	many	TRBV29-1	TRBJ2-3	TGCAGCGTTGGTAAACAAGTCGACCCCACAGATACGCAGTATTTT	CSVGKQVDPTDTQYF
-	few	TRBV5-1	TRBJ1-4	TGCGCCAGCAGCCTGGGACCAAGAGGGGCTAATGAAAAACTGTTTTTT	CASSLGPRGANEKLFF